Listed here are 4 T cell receptor beta chains from one sample, sequenced in a study of human T cells and chemical hapten exposure. As for time point: patch test 1, 2 weeks after DPC sensitization. This sample's treatment: therapeutic diphenylcyclopropenone sensitization with weekly scalp DPC. The authors' total RNA extraction used unfractionated whole blood. Using its own MiXCR run on the RACE reads, TCRdb lists one record per CDR3 protein. Among 40,000 to 65,000 distinct CDR3 sequences listed, about 10% were seen once. The sequenced sample was whole blood, obtained in connection with sensitization to the hapten diphenylcyclopropenone (DPC). The receptor set was obtained from a woman between 40 and 55 years old with alopecia areata. Some clones in this sample may be carry-over from other donors' samples.

This clonotype has just a few counts. The CDR3 coding sequence is TGTGCCAGCAAGGGGGACCGAATAGACAATGAGCAGTTCTTC. This encodes CASKGDRIDNEQFF. The gene calls are TRBV12-3 or TRBV12-4 and TRBJ2-1; tentative D call: TRBD1 (6 bases). The germline V and J ends were trimmed by 7 bases and 5 bases, with 15 bases remaining between them. The CDR3 is 14 amino acids.

This sequence joins TRBV6-1 and TRBJ2-3; either TRBD1 or TRBD2 may supply D (6 bases each). V lost 8 bases and J lost 2, with 14 bases in between. The germline CDR1 and CDR2 sequences are MNHNS and SASEGT. CDR3 size: 14 residues. The CDR3 spells CASGRTANTDTQYF. CDR3 in DNA: TGTGCCAGCGGGAGGACAGCTAACACAGATACGCAGTATTTT.

At least ten counts were recorded for this clonotype. The chain couples TRBV14 to TRBJ2-4; D may be TRBD1 or TRBD2 (5 bases each). CDR1 and CDR2 (germline): SGHDN, FVKESK. The CDR3 loop spans 13 amino acids. With 1 base removed from V and 13 bases from J, the gap between germline ends came to 14 bases. Here the CDR3 DNA reads TGTGCCAGCAGCCAAGGAGGGGCAGGGCGGCAGTACTTC. This codes for CASSQGGAGRQYF.

The chain is built from TRBV29-1 and TRBJ1-5; TRBD1 agrees at 7 bases. The CDR3 is made up of 13 amino acids. CDR1 is SQVTM, CDR2 ANQGSEA, per germline. The junction had 7 bases not matched to a gene; V was cut back by 6 bases and J by 5 bases. The CDR3 loop is CSVRGPGDQPQHF. In DNA, the CDR3 is TGCAGCGTAAGGGGGCCGGGGGATCAGCCCCAGCATTTT.